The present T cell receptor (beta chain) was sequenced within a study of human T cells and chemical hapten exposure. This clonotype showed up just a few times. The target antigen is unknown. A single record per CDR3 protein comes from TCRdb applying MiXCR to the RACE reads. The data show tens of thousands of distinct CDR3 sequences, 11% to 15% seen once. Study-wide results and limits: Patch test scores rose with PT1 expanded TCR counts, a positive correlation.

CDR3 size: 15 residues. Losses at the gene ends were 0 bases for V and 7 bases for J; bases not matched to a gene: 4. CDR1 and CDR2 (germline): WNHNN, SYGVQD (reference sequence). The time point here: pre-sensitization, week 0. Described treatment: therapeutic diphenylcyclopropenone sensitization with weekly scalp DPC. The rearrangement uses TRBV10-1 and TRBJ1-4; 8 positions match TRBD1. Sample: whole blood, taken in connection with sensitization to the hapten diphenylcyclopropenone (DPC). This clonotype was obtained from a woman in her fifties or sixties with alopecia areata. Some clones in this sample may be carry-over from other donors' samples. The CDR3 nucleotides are TGCGCCAGCAGTGAGTCGCCGGGACAGGTTGAAAAACTGTTTTTT. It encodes CASSESPGQVEKLFF.